The present T cell receptor (beta chain) was sequenced within a study of blood T cell repertoires in COVID-19. Overall study context: The cDNA or gDNA used as material had been derived from T cells, B-cell-depleted T cells, or PBMCs.

Original data processing: Reference gene primer amplification gave estimated nucleated cell counts. Method: immunoSEQ multiplex PCR; TCRdb's copy keeps in-frame clones and lacks some. V and J calls and clone size are copied from that table; D and trimming were computed from the DNA. The sample includes about 110,000 clones, about 90% of them seen just once. Trimming took off 3 bases at V and 9 bases at J, with 14 bases between the two ends. The germline V gene has CDR1 SGHTA and CDR2 FQGNSA. This CDR3 is built from 14 residues. The sample comprised peripheral blood. The genes are TRBV7-2 and TRBJ1-4; D may be TRBD1 (6 bases). The TCR originated in a woman aged 25 to 39 with acute or convalescent COVID-19. Written as DNA, the CDR3 is TGTGCCAGCAGCTTCGGAGGTCGGGACAAAAAACTGTTTTTT. Protein product: CASSFGGRDKKLFF.